This T cell receptor (beta chain) was sequenced for a study of molecular identifiers for immune sequencing clone quantification. Broader study findings: Even with roughly 1 million naive cells present, spiked Jurkat TCR RNA from one cell was reportedly detectable.

This clonotype was observed at least ten times. Antigen unknown. Previously published methods and listed TCR primers were used for the bulk TCR libraries. A single record per CDR3 protein comes from TCRdb applying MiXCR to the PCR reads. The sample consists of 400,000 to 600,000 distinct CDR3 sequences, about a fifth of them appearing once. The CDR3 is 15 residues long. The germline V gene has CDR1 LGHNA and CDR2 YSLEER. Trimming pared 0 bases from V and 3 bases from J, leaving 12 bases between. The chain joins TRBV4-3 to TRBJ2-7; D call uncertain. The specimen sequenced was naive CD8+ T cells from blood, with Jurkat cell RNA spiked in. Subset noted: FACS-sorted CD8+CD4-CCR7+CD45RA+ naive T cells. This sequence was found in a human donor in good health. Some libraries in this study had Jurkat cell RNA spiked in. The CDR3 is CASSQDLGTGYEQYF. As DNA, the CDR3 is TGCGCCAGCAGCCAAGATCTAGGTACGGGCTACGAGCAGTACTTC.